This T cell receptor beta chain was recorded in a study of T cells after yellow fever vaccination. MiXCR, run by TCRdb on the 5' RACE reads, gives a single entry per CDR3 protein. The table has about 300,000 distinct CDR3 sequences, around 7% seen once. Germline V CDR1 and CDR2: LGHDT, YNNKEL (reference sequence). This CDR3 contains 12 residues. The sample holds many counts of this clonotype. The junction does not match germline at one end; this may be a read error. This clonotype originated in a man aged 18-30 years who received the YFV17D yellow fever vaccine. J is TRBJ2-3 and V is TRBV3-1; D remains unclear. This specimen consisted of PBMCs, obtained 45 days after the first yellow fever vaccination. The CDR3 spells CASSQDRDTQYF. CDR3 coding DNA: TGCGCCAGCAGCCAAGACCGGGATACGCAGTATTTT.